One and the same sample provided the 29 T cell receptor beta chains below, sequenced in a study of molecular identifiers for immune sequencing clone quantification. Each CDR3 protein gets one entry after TCRdb re-called the PCR reads with MiXCR. The sample shows about 640,000 distinct CDR3 sequences, 15% to 20% of them seen only once. The sequencing input was naive CD8+ T cells from blood, with Jurkat cell RNA spiked in. The subset denotes: FACS-sorted CD8+CD4-CCR7+CD45RA+ naive T cells. The receptors shown here come from a human donor in good health. Some libraries in this study had Jurkat cell RNA spiked in.

V gene TRBV19 combines with J gene TRBJ2-2; the match to TRBD2 covers 7 bases. There are 16 residues in the CDR3. Per germline, CDR1 LNHDA and CDR2 SQIVND (reference sequence). V lost 3 bases and J lost 5; bases outside the gene matches: 9. CDR3 sequence reads: CASSIMAGRGTGELFF. DNA of the CDR3: TGTGCCAGTAGTATCATGGCAGGGAGGGGAACCGGGGAGCTGTTTTTT.

The chain recombines TRBV19 with TRBJ2-5, with 8 bases lining up with TRBD2. Trimming took 7 bases from V and 7 from J; bases not matched to a gene: 5. Germline assignment: CDR1 LNHDA and CDR2 SQIVND (reference sequence). The CDR3 contains 12 residues. CDR3 DNA sequence: TGTGCCAGTAAGGCGGGAGGTGGGACCCAGTACTTC. It encodes CASKAGGGTQYF.

The chain couples TRBV4-1 to TRBJ2-5, with 11 bases fitting TRBD2. The ends lost 0 bases at V and 5 bases at J; junction bases unmatched: 5. Germline V gene sequence: CDR1 MGHRA, CDR2 YSYEKL. The CDR3 loop spans 16 amino acids. This CDR3 is CASSQEGLADSETQYF. The CDR3, as DNA: TGCGCCAGCAGCCAAGAGGGACTAGCGGACTCCGAGACCCAGTACTTC.

This clonotype was detected ten times or more. V is TRBV20-1 and J is TRBJ1-1, with TRBD1 identical over 8 bases. Germline trimming cut 1 base from V and 4 bases from J; bases unmatched to any gene: 8. The germline CDR1 and CDR2 sequences are DFQATT and SNEGSKA (reference sequence). The CDR3 sequence is 15 residues long. The CDR3 is CSARGGGGQVTEAFF. The CDR3 DNA reads as TGCAGTGCTAGAGGGGGGGGGGGACAGGTCACTGAAGCTTTCTTT.

This clonotype was seen more than once but under ten times. The chain links TRBV20-1 to TRBJ1-3, with TRBD1 as a possible D gene (5 bases). The CDR3 is 16 amino acids. CDR1 is DFQATT and CDR2 is SNEGSKA in the germline V gene (reference sequence). Trimming left V 5 bases short and J 0 bases short, with 17 bases between. The CDR3 DNA sequence: TGCAGTGCTGGGGGGACTGTTTCTGGCTCTGGAAACACCATATATTTT. Protein product: CSAGGTVSGSGNTIYF.

This clonotype showed up many times. The chain carries TRBV27 and TRBJ2-3; 12 bases map to TRBD2. The CDR3 totals 18 residues. The junction had 11 bases not matched to a gene; V was cut back by 5 bases and J by 2 bases. Germline CDR1 and CDR2: MNHEY and SMNVEV (reference sequence). CDR3 bases: TGTGCCAGCAGTACCCGGACTAGCGGGAAGGCCCCCACAGATACGCAGTATTTT. This sequence encodes CASSTRTSGKAPTDTQYF.

This rearrangement joins TRBV28 to TRBJ1-2; no clear D gene. Germline V gene sequence: CDR1 MDHEN, CDR2 SYDVKM. The CDR3 covers 13 residues. The V gene lost 3 bases and the J gene lost 12 bases, with 17 bases spanning the gap. In DNA, the CDR3 is TGTGCCAGCAGTTTGACACACGCTATTGGACACACCTTC. It codes for CASSLTHAIGHTF.

This clonotype turned up a few times. The V and J genes are TRBV14 and TRBJ2-7; no reliable D call. The CDR3 totals 13 residues. V gave up 1 base and J gave up 4 bases, with 8 bases separating them. Germline CDR1 reads SGHDN; CDR2 reads FVKESK. The CDR3 is CASSQVEDYEQYF. CDR3 in DNA: TGTGCCAGCAGCCAAGTCGAGGATTACGAGCAGTACTTC.

The V gene is TRBV14, the J gene TRBJ1-2; D perhaps matches TRBD1 (6 bases). Germline CDR1 reads SGHDN; CDR2 reads FVKESK. The CDR3 has 15 residues. The V end was cut by 5 bases, the J end by 4 bases, with 17 bases between. This CDR3 reads CASSVKGDSGYGYTF. The CDR3 DNA reads as TGTGCCAGCAGCGTCAAGGGGGATAGCGGCTATGGCTACACCTTC.

The rearrangement uses TRBV10-3 and TRBJ2-7; tentatively, D is TRBD1 or TRBD2 (7 bases each). Trimming removed 0 bases from V and 3 bases from J, with 33 bases in between. Germline V lookup: CDR1 ENHRY, CDR2 SYGVKD. CDR3 size: 22 residues. CDR3 coding DNA: TGTGCCATCAGTGAGTCGGGAGGGGGCGAGGGCTTTATTCCCAACTGGAACTACGAGCAGTACTTC. It is translated as CAISESGGGEGFIPNWNYEQYF.

In its sample, this clonotype was seen many times. The gene calls are TRBV20-1 and TRBJ1-1, with D perhaps TRBD1 (6 bases). The germline CDR1 and CDR2 sequences are DFQATT and SNEGSKA (reference sequence). The ends were cut back, 3 bases at V and 5 bases at J, with 16 bases in the middle. The CDR3 has 14 amino acids. The CDR3 nucleotides are TGCAGTGCTAGTCGGGACACGGCGTGGACTGAAGCTTTCTTT. Protein sequence: CSASRDTAWTEAFF.

This chain links TRBV27 with TRBJ2-5; the D call may be TRBD1 or TRBD2 (5 bases each). Germline V gene sequence: CDR1 MNHEY, CDR2 SMNVEV (reference sequence). Trimming removed 2 bases from V and 2 bases from J, with 12 bases in between. The CDR3 has 15 amino acids. The chain's CDR3 is CASSLVSGQQETQYF. In DNA form, the CDR3 reads TGTGCCAGCAGTTTAGTTTCGGGGCAACAAGAGACCCAGTACTTC.

This clonotype showed up many times. The genes are TRBV20-1 and TRBJ2-5; 15 nucleotides line up with TRBD2. V lost 4 bases and J lost 2; bases outside the gene matches: 8. The CDR3 contains 17 residues. Germline V gene sequence: CDR1 DFQATT, CDR2 SNEGSKA (reference sequence). In nucleotides, the CDR3 is TGCAGTGCTAAAGGACTAGCGGGAGGGCCAGAACAAGAGACCCAGTACTTC. Translated: CSAKGLAGGPEQETQYF.

A note on this clonotype: A single base separates this from a much larger clone, so it may be a read error. The genes are TRBV6-1 and TRBJ2-5; TRBD1 aligns across 9 bases. The CDR3 is 12 residues long. CDR1 and CDR2 (germline): MNHNS, SASEGT. In nucleotides, the CDR3 is TGTGCCATTGGACAGGGGCAAGAGGCCCAGTACTTC. This sequence encodes CAIGQGQEAQYF.

This clonotype was seen a handful of times. V is TRBV4-3 and J is TRBJ2-2; 8 bases map to TRBD2. CDR1 LGHNA and CDR2 YSLEER come from the germline V gene. The J segment lost 3 bases and the V segment lost 5 bases, leaving 17 bases of the junction unmatched. CDR3 length: 19 residues. The CDR3 bases are TGCGCCAGCAGCACACTAATAAGGGCCGGGGGGGGCCACACCGGGGAGCTGTTTTTT. This gives the protein CASSTLIRAGGGHTGELFF.

This clonotype showed up many times. V gene TRBV28 combines with J gene TRBJ2-2; D is uncertain. CDR3 length: 13 amino acids. V dropped 4 bases and J dropped 5 bases, with 8 bases sitting between them. The germline V gene has CDR1 MDHEN and CDR2 SYDVKM. This CDR3 is CASSSDSTGELFF. CDR3 DNA: TGTGCCAGCAGTTCAGATAGTACCGGGGAGCTGTTTTTT.

V and J are TRBV7-9 and TRBJ1-3; D perhaps matches TRBD1 (5 bases). Looked up from germline, CDR1 is SEHNR and CDR2 is FQNEAQ (reference sequence). This CDR3 region has 15 residues. Trimming took off 5 bases at V and 6 bases at J, with 17 bases between the two ends. This CDR3 is CASSLAQGGENTIYF. The CDR3 region has the DNA TGTGCCAGCAGCCTGGCCCAGGGTGGTGAAAACACCATATATTTT.

This clonotype was counted at least ten times. The V gene is TRBV12-3 or TRBV12-4, the J gene TRBJ1-1; D uncertain. V was cut by 3 bases and J by 1 base, with 6 bases left in between. The CDR3 runs 13 residues. In DNA form, the CDR3 reads TGTGCCAGCAGTTTCATAGGGAACACTGAAGCTTTCTTT. Its translation: CASSFIGNTEAFF.

This clonotype occurred many times. The chain employs TRBV29-1 and TRBJ2-5, with D uncertain. Per germline, CDR1 SQVTM and CDR2 ANQGSEA. The CDR3 consists of 12 residues. The V end lost 7 bases, the J end lost 3 bases, and 12 bases lay between the germline ends. The CDR3 sequence is CSALGNEETQYF. The CDR3 region has the DNA TGCAGCGCATTGGGGAATGAAGAGACCCAGTACTTC.

With regard to this clonotype: This clone may be a read error of a much larger clone one base away. This chain uses TRBV20-1 with TRBJ2-7; 11 bases agree with TRBD2. Germline CDR1 and CDR2: DFQATT and SNEGSKA (reference sequence). The CDR3 contains 18 residues. CDR3 DNA sequence: TGCAGTGCCGGATCGGTGGGACTAGCGGAGTCCCTCCCCTACGGGCAGTACTTC. Protein product: CSAGSVGLAESLPYGQYF.

This chain links TRBV4-1 with TRBJ1-1, with 8 positions matching TRBD1. The germline CDR1 and CDR2 sequences are MGHRA and YSYEKL. Unmatched junction bases numbered 9, after V lost 4 bases and J lost 11 bases. The CDR3 is 13 residues long. This chain's CDR3 is CASSRETGGGAFF. The DNA for the CDR3 is TGCGCCAGCAGCCGAGAAACAGGGGGGGGTGCTTTCTTT.

The chain combines TRBV2 with TRBJ2-1; D uncertain. CDR1 and CDR2 (germline): SNHLY, FYNNEI. V was clipped by 8 bases and J by 6 bases, with 8 bases between them. This CDR3 region has 11 residues. The DNA for the CDR3 is TGTGCCAGCTGGGGAAGCAATGAGCAGTTCTTC. Translated, it gives CASWGSNEQFF.

There are a few counts of this clonotype. DNA of the CDR3: TGTGCCAGCAGCGGAAGTTTGGGGAATGCTGAGCAGTTCTTC. Translating gives CASSGSLGNAEQFF. The chain carries TRBV7-9 and TRBJ2-1; no reliable D call. The CDR3 has 14 amino acids. Trimming took 5 bases from V and 9 from J, leaving 17 bases between them. Germline-derived CDR1 and CDR2 are SEHNR and FQNEAQ (reference sequence).

This clonotype was recorded at least ten times. V is TRBV6-2 or TRBV6-3 and J is TRBJ2-7, with a possible D match to TRBD2 (5 bases). V lost 6 bases and J lost 6, with 12 bases in between. Germline V gives CDR1 MNHEY, CDR2 SVGEGT. The CDR3 loop spans 12 amino acids. CDR3 nucleotide sequence: TGTGCCAGCAGCCCCACGGCGGGCGAGCAGTACTTC. Translation gives CASSPTAGEQYF.

With regard to this clonotype: A much larger clonotype is one base distant, so this may be a read error. The chain is built from TRBV29-1 and TRBJ2-7, with D unclear. This CDR3 has 12 residues. Germline V CDR1 and CDR2: SQVTM, ANQGSEA. In DNA, the CDR3 is TGCAACGTTGAACGGCAGGCCAGCGAGCAGTACTTC. It yields the protein CNVERQASEQYF.

With respect to this clonotype: This could be a read error, since a much larger clone is one nucleotide away. The chain uses TRBV9 and TRBJ2-2; no clear D. The CDR3 contains 12 residues. The germline gives CDR1 SGDLS, CDR2 YYNGEE. The CDR3 region has the DNA TGTGCCACCAGCGTAGATGCCGGGGAGCTGTTTTTT. Its translation is CATSVDAGELFF.

Of note for this clonotype: This sequence may be a read error, since a much larger clone differs from it by one base. V is TRBV4-3 and J is TRBJ1-3; D is possibly TRBD1 (6 bases). Germline-derived CDR1 and CDR2 are LGHNA and YSLEER. The CDR3 has 18 residues. CDR3 bases: TGCGCCAACAGCCAAGACTTCCAAAGGGGGGTGAGAGGAAACACCATATATTTT. Translation gives CANSQDFQRGVRGNTIYF.

Of note for this clonotype: Possible read error: a much larger clone is one base away. The rearrangement links TRBV9 to TRBJ2-5; possibly TRBD1 for D (6 bases). CDR3 length: 14 amino acids. The germline gives CDR1 SGDLS, CDR2 YYNGEE. The CDR3 protein is CTSSVAGDLETQYF. The DNA for the CDR3 is TGTACCAGCAGCGTAGCAGGGGATTTGGAGACCCAGTACTTC.

This clonotype was recorded at least ten times. The chain employs TRBV6-5 and TRBJ2-7; TRBD2 matches at 12 bases. There are 14 residues in the CDR3. The V gene end was trimmed by 0 bases and the J gene end by 6 bases; junction bases not matched to a gene: 0. Germline CDR1 reads MNHEY; CDR2 reads SVGAGI. The CDR3 reads CASSYSTSGGEQYF. CDR3 nucleotide sequence: TGTGCCAGCAGTTACTCGACTAGCGGGGGCGAGCAGTACTTC.